This is a list of T cell receptor beta chains from one sample in a study of CD8 T cells in Susac syndrome. One entry per CDR3 protein, called by TCRdb with MiXCR from the immunoSEQ multiplex PCR reads. The table lists almost 450,000 distinct CDR3 sequences, around 85% of them singletons. Source material: CD8+ T cells from PBMCs. Receptors were obtained from a human donor with multiple sclerosis. CDR3s include the opening cysteine and the closing phenylalanine or tryptophan. Each record gives: V gene, J gene, clone size, CDR3 protein. Where a row states a size, it is once, few, many or the class of an expanded clone; other rows omit it.

TRBV28	TRBJ2-2	-	CASSFGGVPPGAGELFF
TRBV29-1	TRBJ2-1	-	CSVEDYRIDNEQFF
TRBV4-1	TRBJ1-5	-	CASSQETENQPQHF
TRBV27	TRBJ2-1	-	CASSLALRNEQFF
TRBV27	TRBJ1-2	-	CASSLDGSRWYGYTF
TRBV4-2	TRBJ2-3	few	CASSQDGGDTQYF
TRBV6-1	TRBJ2-1	-	CASPAYNEQFF
TRBV5-1	TRBJ2-1	-	CASRAPNNEQFF
TRBV11-1	TRBJ2-1	-	CASSSSGGAYEQFF
TRBV29-1	TRBJ2-7	-	CSVDTGGSYEQYF
TRBV7-9	TRBJ2-7	-	CASSSIPGLAGEGLEQYF
TRBV20-1	TRBJ2-7	-	CSARVSRSYEQYF
TRBV14	TRBJ2-7	-	CASSQYPGGAVYEQYF
TRBV5-1	TRBJ1-1	-	CASSLAWEGDGSTEAFF
TRBV30	TRBJ2-2	-	CAWSPPTGTGELFF
TRBV27	TRBJ1-5	-	CASSLIGTAQTQPQHF
TRBV2	TRBJ1-1	-	CASSEMFATEEAFF
TRBV4-1	TRBJ1-2	-	CASSLGTDSPYGYTF
TRBV7-9	TRBJ2-5	-	CASSLVGIETQYF
TRBV5-1	TRBJ2-7	-	CASSWGTSGQRSSYEQYF
TRBV6-5	TRBJ2-2	-	CASSYSSSGGNTGELFF
TRBV4-1	TRBJ2-7	-	CASSQGGRTGNYEQYF
TRBV29-1	TRBJ1-1	-	CSVEGLVNTEAFF
TRBV4-1	TRBJ2-7	-	CASSPNPGLEGYEQYF
TRBV2	TRBJ2-2	-	CASSEGVPGELFF
TRBV24-1	TRBJ2-2	-	CATSDGMGTGELFF
TRBV18	TRBJ2-1	once	CASSPILAASDEQFF
TRBV7-9	TRBJ2-3	-	CASSQLDSLTDTQYF
TRBV20-1	TRBJ2-2	-	CSARRDTRNTGELFF
TRBV27	TRBJ2-2	once	CACGGSTRKAGELFF
TRBV7-8	TRBJ1-1	-	CASSLYGFGNTEAFF
TRBV7-8	TRBJ1-6	once	CASSLETGGLLKPLHF
TRBV27	TRBJ1-5	-	CASSPTSTGVGNQPQHF
TRBV9	TRBJ2-5	-	CASSVSSEETQYF
TRBV7-8	TRBJ2-6	-	CASSFGQIHSGANVLTF
TRBV7-9	TRBJ2-5	-	CASSSAGTGEGTQYF
TRBV27	TRBJ2-3	-	CASSPFVFDTQYF
TRBV20-1	TRBJ2-5	-	CSATDSLAPTIQETQYF
TRBV12-5	TRBJ2-2	-	CASGHESGELFF
TRBV28	TRBJ1-2	-	CASSLPGGFYGYTF
TRBV5-1	TRBJ2-7	-	CASSLDRQSSYEQYF
TRBV2	TRBJ2-3	-	CASSEGARRTDTQYF
TRBV13	TRBJ2-7	-	CASSLQGEYEQYF
TRBV30	TRBJ2-5	-	CAWKIASGSAETQYF
TRBV7-9	TRBJ2-7	-	CASSVTPGQGSALYEQYF
TRBV12-3/TRBV12-4	TRBJ2-1	many	CASSLGGNEQFF
TRBV24-1	TRBJ2-1	-	CATAGRSYNEQFF
TRBV6-5	TRBJ1-1	few	CASSYTQVNTEAFF
TRBV4-1	TRBJ2-1	-	CASSPPSADEQSF
TRBV30	TRBJ2-1	-	CAWSPTGDEQFF
TRBV6-5	TRBJ2-2	once	CASNAPGTGELFF
TRBV2	TRBJ1-1	-	CASSSDRPEAFF
TRBV3-1	TRBJ1-2	once	CASSQPTAGGGFYGYTF